This T cell receptor beta chain stems from a study of blood T cell repertoires in COVID-19. At the level of the study: T cells, B-cell-depleted T cells, or PBMCs supplied cDNA or gDNA.

The J segment lost 5 bases and the V segment lost 6 bases, leaving 4 bases of the junction unmatched. Germline CDR1 reads SGHAT; CDR2 reads FQDESV (reference sequence). This CDR3 comprises 13 residues. Assay: immunoSEQ multiplex PCR; the TCRdb copy retains only in-frame clones and omits some. The repertoire includes approximately 290,000 clones, about 89% of them detected once, and around 0.8% sits in the top ten. This sequence was found in a man aged 30-40 years with acute or convalescent COVID-19. The rearrangement uses TRBV11-1 and TRBJ2-5, with TRBD2 matching over 9 bases. Sequencing input: peripheral blood. This CDR3 reads CASSRGGAETQYF. For the CDR3, the DNA is TGTGCCAGCAGTCGCGGGGGGGCGGAGACCCAGTACTTC.